This T cell receptor (beta chain) came from a study of blood T cell repertoires in COVID-19. Study context: Whether acute or convalescent, the COVID-19 samples came from the United States, Italy and Spain. T cells, B-cell-depleted T cells, or PBMCs supplied cDNA or gDNA.

This clone appeared once. The CDR3 consists of 16 residues. V shed 6 bases and J 11 bases; nucleotides not matched to a gene: 22. Germline V gene data show CDR1 as LGHNA and CDR2 as YNFKEQ. In the original processing: Quantification of nucleated cells was approximated via reference gene primer amplification. Measured with immunoSEQ multiplex PCR; TCRdb has only the in-frame clones, and not every one. That table supplies the V and J calls and clone size; D and trimming were determined from the DNA. The sample yields 190,000 or so clones, under 85% seen once. V and J are TRBV4-2 and TRBJ2-7; TRBD2 aligns across 7 bases. This sequence was found in a woman older than 75 with acute or convalescent COVID-19. Specimen: peripheral blood. The CDR3 here is CASSPRVERGQAPEYF. In DNA form, the CDR3 reads TGTGCCAGCAGTCCACGAGTCGAGCGGGGCCAAGCCCCAGAGTACTTC.